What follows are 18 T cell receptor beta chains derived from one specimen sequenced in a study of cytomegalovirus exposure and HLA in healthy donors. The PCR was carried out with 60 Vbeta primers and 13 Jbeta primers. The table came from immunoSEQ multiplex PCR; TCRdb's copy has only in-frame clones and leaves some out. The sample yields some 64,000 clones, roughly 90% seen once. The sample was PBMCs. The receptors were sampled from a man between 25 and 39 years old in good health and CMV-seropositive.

CDR3 DNA: TGTGCCAGCAGTTACGGAAAGGCGGCGGGGAACACTGAAGCTTTCTTT. It translates to CASSYGKAAGNTEAFF. V usage is TRBV6-6 and J usage is TRBJ1-1; D is undetermined. Trimming removed 2 bases from V and 1 base from J, with 14 bases in between. This CDR3 region has 16 residues. Germline V gene sequence: CDR1 MNHNY, CDR2 SVGAGI (reference sequence).

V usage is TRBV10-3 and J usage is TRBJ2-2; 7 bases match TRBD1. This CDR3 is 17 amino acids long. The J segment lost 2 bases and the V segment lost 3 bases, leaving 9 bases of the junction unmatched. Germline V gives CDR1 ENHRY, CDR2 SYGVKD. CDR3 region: CAISESTGVTNTGELFF. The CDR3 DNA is TGTGCCATCAGTGAATCTACAGGGGTGACCAACACCGGGGAGCTGTTTTTT.

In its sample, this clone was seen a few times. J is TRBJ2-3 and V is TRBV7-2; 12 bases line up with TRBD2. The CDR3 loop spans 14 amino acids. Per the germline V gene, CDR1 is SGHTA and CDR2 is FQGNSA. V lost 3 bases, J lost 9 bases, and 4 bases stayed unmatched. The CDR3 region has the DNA TGTGCCAGCAGCTTTGAACTAGCGGGAGGCACGCAGTATTTT. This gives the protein CASSFELAGGTQYF.

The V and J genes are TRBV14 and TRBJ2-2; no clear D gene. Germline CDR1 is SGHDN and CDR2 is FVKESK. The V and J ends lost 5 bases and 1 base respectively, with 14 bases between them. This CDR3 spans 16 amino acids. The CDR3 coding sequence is TGTGCCAGCAGCTCCCCCCTCTCCAGGAACACCGGGGAGCTGTTTTTT. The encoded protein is CASSSPLSRNTGELFF.

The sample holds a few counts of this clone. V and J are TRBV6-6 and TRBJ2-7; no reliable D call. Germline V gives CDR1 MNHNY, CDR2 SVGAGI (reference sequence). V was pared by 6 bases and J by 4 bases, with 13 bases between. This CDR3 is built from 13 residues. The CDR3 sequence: CASSEPGGYEQYF. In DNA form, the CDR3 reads TGTGCCAGCAGCGAGCCGGGTGGGTACGAGCAGTACTTC.

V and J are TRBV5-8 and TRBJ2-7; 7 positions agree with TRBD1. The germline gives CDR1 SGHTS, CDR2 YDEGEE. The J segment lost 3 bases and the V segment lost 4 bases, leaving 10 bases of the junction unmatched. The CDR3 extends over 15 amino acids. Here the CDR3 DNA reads TGTGCCAGCAGCCGTGTGCCGACAGGGCTCTACGAGCAGTACTTC. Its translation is CASSRVPTGLYEQYF.

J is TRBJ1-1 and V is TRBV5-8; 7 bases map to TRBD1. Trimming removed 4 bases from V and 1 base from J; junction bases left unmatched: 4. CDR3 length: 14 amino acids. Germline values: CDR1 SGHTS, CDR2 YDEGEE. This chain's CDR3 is CASSIGQANTEAFF. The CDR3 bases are TGTGCCAGCAGCATAGGACAGGCGAACACTGAAGCTTTCTTT.

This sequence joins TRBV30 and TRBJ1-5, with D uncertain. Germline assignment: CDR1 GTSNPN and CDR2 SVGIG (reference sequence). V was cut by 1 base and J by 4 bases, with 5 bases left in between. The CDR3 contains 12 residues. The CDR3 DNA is TGTGCCTGGAGTGCAAATAATCAGCCCCAGCATTTT. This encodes CAWSANNQPQHF.

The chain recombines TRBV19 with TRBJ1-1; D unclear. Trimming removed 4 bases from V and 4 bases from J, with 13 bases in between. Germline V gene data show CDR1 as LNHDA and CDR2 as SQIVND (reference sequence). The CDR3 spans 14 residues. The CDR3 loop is CASSTVATGTEAFF. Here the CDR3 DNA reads TGTGCCAGTAGTACCGTGGCGACGGGCACTGAAGCTTTCTTT.

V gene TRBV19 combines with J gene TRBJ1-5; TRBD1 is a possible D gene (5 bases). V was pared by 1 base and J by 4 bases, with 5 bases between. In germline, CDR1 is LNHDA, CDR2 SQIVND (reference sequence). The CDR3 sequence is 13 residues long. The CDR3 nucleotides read TGTGCCAGTAGTATAGCAGGGAATCAGCCCCAGCATTTT. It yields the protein CASSIAGNQPQHF.

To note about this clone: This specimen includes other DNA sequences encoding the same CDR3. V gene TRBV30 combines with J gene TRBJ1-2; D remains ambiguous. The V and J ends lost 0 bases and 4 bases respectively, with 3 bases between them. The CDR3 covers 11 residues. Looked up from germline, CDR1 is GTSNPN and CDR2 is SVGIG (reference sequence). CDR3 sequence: CAWSVLYGYTF. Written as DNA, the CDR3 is TGTGCCTGGAGTGTTCTCTATGGCTACACCTTC. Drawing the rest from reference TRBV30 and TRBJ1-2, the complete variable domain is SQTIHQWPATLVQPVGSPLSLECTVEGTSNPNLYWYRQAAGRGLQLLFYSVGIGQISSEVPQNLSASRPQDRQFILSSKKLLLSDSGFYLCAWSVLYGYTFGSGTRLTVV.

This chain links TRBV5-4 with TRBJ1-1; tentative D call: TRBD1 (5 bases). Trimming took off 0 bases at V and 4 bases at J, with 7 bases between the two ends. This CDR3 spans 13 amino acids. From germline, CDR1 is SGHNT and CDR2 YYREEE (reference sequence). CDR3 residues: CASSLGGGTEAFF. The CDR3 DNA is TGTGCCAGCAGCTTGGGGGGCGGCACTGAAGCTTTCTTT.

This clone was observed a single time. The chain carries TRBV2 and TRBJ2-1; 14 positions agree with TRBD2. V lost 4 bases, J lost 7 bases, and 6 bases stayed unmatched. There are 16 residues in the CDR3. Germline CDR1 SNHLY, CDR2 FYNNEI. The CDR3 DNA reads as TGTGCCAGCAGTGTACGGACTAGCGGGAGGAGAAATGAGCAGTTCTTC. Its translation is CASSVRTSGRRNEQFF.

The CDR3 spells CASSLGQRGLNEQFF. CDR3 coding DNA: TGTGCCAGCAGCTTGGGCCAGCGGGGGTTGAATGAGCAGTTCTTC. The chain employs TRBV5-5 and TRBJ2-1; 8 bases are shared with TRBD2. This CDR3 comprises 15 residues. V shed 0 bases, J shed 7 bases, and the junction held 6 bases outside the gene matches. The V gene's germline CDR1 is SGHKS and CDR2 YYEKEE (reference sequence).

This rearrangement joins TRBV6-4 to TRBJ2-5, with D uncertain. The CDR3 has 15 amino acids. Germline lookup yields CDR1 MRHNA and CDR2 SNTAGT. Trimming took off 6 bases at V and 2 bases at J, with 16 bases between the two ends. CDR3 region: CASRPPPQVQETQYF. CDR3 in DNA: TGTGCCAGCAGACCCCCACCCCAGGTTCAAGAGACCCAGTACTTC.

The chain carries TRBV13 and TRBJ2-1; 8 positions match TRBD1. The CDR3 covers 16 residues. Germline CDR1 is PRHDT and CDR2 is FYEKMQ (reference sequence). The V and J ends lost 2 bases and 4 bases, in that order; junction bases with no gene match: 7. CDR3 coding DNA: TGTGCCAGCAGCTTAAGTCCGGGACAGGTATACAATGAGCAGTTCTTC. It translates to CASSLSPGQVYNEQFF.

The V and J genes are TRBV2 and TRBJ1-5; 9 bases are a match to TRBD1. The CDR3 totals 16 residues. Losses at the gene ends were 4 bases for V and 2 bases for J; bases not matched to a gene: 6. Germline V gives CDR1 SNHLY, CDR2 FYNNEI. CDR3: CASSATQGAGNQPQHF. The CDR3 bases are TGTGCCAGCAGTGCGACACAGGGGGCCGGCAATCAGCCCCAGCATTTT.

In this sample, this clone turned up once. CDR3 coding DNA: TGTGCCAGCAGCTTAGGGGGACAGGGTAACTATGGCTACACCTTC. This codes for CASSLGGQGNYGYTF. This chain joins TRBV7-2 and TRBJ1-2; 9 bases align to TRBD1. Germline CDR1 SGHTA, CDR2 FQGNSA. V dropped 1 base and J dropped 1; count of bases not matched to a gene: 1. This CDR3 has 15 residues.